The 31 T cell receptor beta chains below come from one sample, sequenced in a study of CD4 T cells in relation to SARS-CoV-2 and coronaviruses. Unexposed donor CD4+ T cells date from about 2011-2018, before the COVID-19 pandemic. Isolation of CD4+ T cells took place after around eleven days in culture. These receptors' antigens are unknown. Assay: immunoSEQ multiplex PCR; the TCRdb copy retains only in-frame clones and omits some. The sample includes more than 15,000 clones, 78% of them seen just once. Source material: CD4+ T cells from PBMCs, cultured in vitro. These receptors all come from a human donor in good health.

This clone appeared a single time. CDR3 sequence: CASSVGGIDYEQYF. Here the CDR3 DNA reads TGTGCCAGCAGCGTAGGTGGGATAGACTACGAGCAGTACTTC. This chain connects TRBV9 to TRBJ2-7; D is ambiguous. The V gene's germline CDR1 is SGDLS and CDR2 YYNGEE. This CDR3 is 14 amino acids long. V lost 0 bases and J 3 bases, leaving 10 bases between the germline ends.

This clone was found a few times. This chain links TRBV10-2 with TRBJ1-3, with TRBD1 identical over 9 bases. Germline lookup yields CDR1 WSHSY and CDR2 SAAADI. Trimming took 7 bases from V and 0 from J; bases not matched to a gene: 13. The CDR3 loop spans 18 amino acids. The DNA of the CDR3 is TGCGCCAGCACTTTTTTTGGGACAGGGACGCTCTCTGGAAACACCATATATTTT. As protein: CASTFFGTGTLSGNTIYF.

In nucleotides, the CDR3 is TGTGCCAGCTCACTGACAGGGGATGACTCTGGGGCCAACGTCCTGACTTTC. This sequence encodes CASSLTGDDSGANVLTF. The rearrangement joins TRBV18 to TRBJ2-6, with 8 bases aligning to TRBD1. CDR1 and CDR2 (germline): KGHSH, LQKENI. The CDR3 spans 17 residues. The V segment lost 4 bases and the J segment 0 bases; nucleotides outside the gene matches: 5.

The V gene is TRBV27, the J gene TRBJ1-1; D ambiguous. CDR1 is MNHEY and CDR2 is SMNVEV in the germline V gene (reference sequence). This CDR3 is 12 amino acids long. Trimming shortened V by 4 bases and J by 10 bases, and 13 bases separated the two germline ends. CDR3 bases: TGTGCCAGCAGTTCACCTGGGGTCGCAGCTTTCTTT. Translating gives CASSSPGVAAFF.

This chain links TRBV15 with TRBJ2-7; a weak D match, TRBD1 (7 bases). The CDR3 extends over 15 amino acids. Per germline, CDR1 LNHNV and CDR2 YYDKDF (reference sequence). Deletions cut 0 bases from V and 2 bases from J, with 11 bases between. The CDR3 DNA reads as TGTGCCACCAGCAGAGAGCGGGGACAGACCTACGAGCAGTACTTC. This gives the protein CATSRERGQTYEQYF.

The CDR3 reads CASSKGTANTEAFF. In nucleotides, the CDR3 is TGTGCCAGCAGCAAAGGGACAGCGAACACTGAAGCTTTCTTT. The chain uses TRBV7-3 and TRBJ1-1; 7 positions match TRBD1. Germline V gene lookup returns CDR1 SGHTA and CDR2 FQGTGA. CDR3 length equals 14 residues. The junction had 4 bases not matched to a gene; V was cut back by 5 bases and J by 1 base.

The genes are TRBV2 and TRBJ1-3; possibly TRBD1 for D (5 bases). This CDR3 is built from 14 residues. Looked up from germline, CDR1 is SNHLY and CDR2 is FYNNEI. V lost 4 bases and J lost 4, with 11 bases in between. CDR3 residues: CASSGGTAGNTIYF. The DNA of the CDR3 is TGTGCCAGCAGTGGTGGGACCGCCGGAAACACCATATATTTT.

V and J are TRBV27 and TRBJ2-7; 11 positions agree with TRBD1. With 3 bases clipped from V and 2 bases from J, the junction kept 0 bases outside the gene matches. CDR1 and CDR2 (germline): MNHEY, SMNVEV (reference sequence). There are 14 residues in the CDR3. DNA of the CDR3: TGTGCCAGCAGTTTGGACAGGGGGCCCTACGAGCAGTACTTC. Translation gives CASSLDRGPYEQYF.

The genes are TRBV15 and TRBJ2-7; D gene unclear. Trimming removed 0 bases from V and 5 bases from J, with 11 bases in between. This CDR3 contains 14 residues. Germline V gene lookup returns CDR1 LNHNV and CDR2 YYDKDF (reference sequence). CDR3 region: CATSRDSPPDEQYF. CDR3 DNA: TGTGCCACCAGCAGAGATTCGCCGCCGGACGAGCAGTACTTC.

The V call is TRBV3-1 (or the pseudogene TRBV3-2), the J call TRBJ2-1, with D tentatively TRBD1 (6 bases). Germline lookup yields CDR1 LGHDT and CDR2 YNNKEL (reference sequence). This CDR3 contains 14 residues. V was clipped by 5 bases and J by 9 bases, with 17 bases between them. The CDR3 sequence is CASSIRDTRIEQFF. In DNA form, the CDR3 reads TGTGCCAGCAGCATCCGGGACACCCGCATTGAGCAGTTCTTC.

This chain uses TRBV19 with TRBJ2-7; D is ambiguous. The germline CDR1 and CDR2 sequences are LNHDA and SQIVND (reference sequence). The CDR3 is 14 residues long. Trimming took off 5 bases at V and 1 base at J, with 12 bases between the two ends. The CDR3 spells CASSPFSGSYEQYF. The CDR3 bases are TGTGCCAGTAGTCCCTTTTCAGGTTCCTACGAGCAGTACTTC.

The chain has TRBV28 and TRBJ2-7, with D possibly TRBD2 on 6 matching bases. This CDR3 comprises 14 residues. Trimming shortened V by 7 bases and J by 3 bases, and 16 bases separated the two germline ends. Germline V gives CDR1 MDHEN, CDR2 SYDVKM. The CDR3 spells CASTLPRRGYEQYF. CDR3 in DNA: TGTGCCAGCACCCTCCCCCGGAGGGGCTACGAGCAGTACTTC. The full variable domain, in which reference TRBV28 and TRBJ2-7 provide the parts outside the CDR3, is DVKVTQSSRYLVKRTGEKVFLECVQDMDHENMFWYRQDPGLGLRLIYFSYDVKMKEKGDIPEGYSVSREKKERFSLILESASTNQTSMYLCASTLPRRGYEQYFGPGTRLTVT.

The DNA of the CDR3 is TGCGCCAGCCAAAGAGAATGGGGTCCCTACAATGAGCAGTTCTTC. Its translation is CASQREWGPYNEQFF. The chain links TRBV5-1 to TRBJ2-1; D uncertain. Germline CDR1 is SGHRS and CDR2 is YFSETQ. The length of the CDR3 is 15 residues. The germline V and J ends were trimmed by 7 bases and 2 bases, with 16 bases remaining between them.

This clone was picked up a small number of times. Here the CDR3 reads CASSPTGTGYYEQYF. In nucleotides, the CDR3 is TGTGCCAGCAGTCCCACCGGGACAGGGTACTACGAGCAGTACTTC. This chain joins TRBV28 and TRBJ2-7; 9 positions agree with TRBD1. Trimming at V came to 5 bases and at J to 3 bases, leaving 8 bases not matched to a gene. Germline V gene sequence: CDR1 MDHEN, CDR2 SYDVKM. The CDR3 is made up of 15 amino acids. Full variable domain (remainder filled in from reference TRBV28 and TRBJ2-7): DVKVTQSSRYLVKRTGEKVFLECVQDMDHENMFWYRQDPGLGLRLIYFSYDVKMKEKGDIPEGYSVSREKKERFSLILESASTNQTSMYLCASSPTGTGYYEQYFGPGTRLTVT.

The CDR3 DNA reads TGTGCCAGCAGGGACCAGTGGAATGAGCAGTTCTTC. Translated, it gives CASRDQWNEQFF. V gene TRBV2 combines with J gene TRBJ2-1; D unclear. The CDR3 is 12 amino acids. Trimming cost V 6 bases and J 7 bases, with 10 bases left between them. The V gene's germline CDR1 is SNHLY and CDR2 FYNNEI.

This chain joins TRBV15 and TRBJ1-5; D is uncertain. Germline V CDR1 and CDR2: LNHNV, YYDKDF (reference sequence). The CDR3 extends over 13 amino acids. The V end lost 3 bases, the J end lost 4 bases, and 7 bases lay between the germline ends. CDR3 in DNA: TGTGCCACCAGCAGGTTGGGGAATCAGCCCCAGCATTTT. Translating it yields CATSRLGNQPQHF. Filled out from reference TRBV15 and TRBJ1-5, the complete variable domain reads DAMVIQNPRYQVTQFGKPVTLSCSQTLNHNVMYWYQQKSSQAPKLLFHYYDKDFNNEADTPDNFQSRRPNTSFCFLDIRSPGLGDTAMYLCATSRLGNQPQHFGDGTRLSIL.

This clone has just a few counts. The V and J genes are TRBV10-3 and TRBJ1-2, with D perhaps TRBD1 (5 bases). CDR3 length: 15 residues. CDR1 and CDR2 (germline): ENHRY, SYGVKD. Between the trimmed V and J ends, which lost 3 bases and 4 bases, there was a span of 15 bases. The CDR3 is CAISDISGLSYGYTF. The CDR3 DNA sequence: TGTGCCATCAGTGATATATCAGGGCTGAGCTATGGCTACACCTTC.

V usage is TRBV6-4 and J usage is TRBJ2-6, with D possibly TRBD2 on 6 matching bases. This CDR3 contains 14 residues. Germline assignment: CDR1 MRHNA and CDR2 SNTAGT. Here the CDR3 reads CAEGPFSGANVLTF. In DNA form, the CDR3 reads TGTGCGGAGGGACCGTTCTCTGGGGCCAACGTCCTGACTTTC.

The chain employs TRBV3-1 (or the pseudogene TRBV3-2) and TRBJ2-5; weak D call: TRBD2 (5 bases). This CDR3 spans 17 amino acids. V lost 1 base to trimming and J lost 5 bases, with 20 bases between them. The germline CDR1 and CDR2 sequences are LGHDT and YNNKEL (reference sequence). CDR3 nucleotide sequence: TGTGCCAGCAGCCAAGGTCGGGCAGTCGGACTTGGGGAGACCCAGTACTTC. Amino acid sequence: CASSQGRAVGLGETQYF.

The gene calls are TRBV7-2 and TRBJ2-3; D is undetermined. Germline loops: CDR1 SGHTA, CDR2 FQGNSA. CDR3 size: 15 residues. The germline V and J ends were trimmed by 2 bases and 0 bases, with 9 bases remaining between them. The CDR3 DNA reads as TGTGCCAGCAGCTTAAACTGGGAAAGCACAGATACGCAGTATTTT. It translates to CASSLNWESTDTQYF.

The table lists this clone with a count of one. J is TRBJ1-5 and V is TRBV30; TRBD1 matches at 7 bases. The J segment lost 2 bases and the V segment lost 1 base, leaving 8 bases of the junction unmatched. The V gene's germline CDR1 is GTSNPN and CDR2 SVGIG (reference sequence). This CDR3 region has 16 residues. CDR3 sequence: CAWSENRGQGNQPQHF. For the CDR3, the DNA is TGTGCCTGGAGTGAAAACAGGGGTCAAGGCAATCAGCCCCAGCATTTT.

The chain employs TRBV10-3 and TRBJ2-7; perhaps TRBD1 as D (6 bases). Looked up from germline, CDR1 is ENHRY and CDR2 is SYGVKD. The CDR3 contains 14 residues. Trimming removed 6 bases from V and 0 bases from J, with 12 bases in between. The chain's CDR3 is CAIRDQGRSYEQYF. CDR3 sequence (DNA): TGTGCCATCAGGGACCAGGGGCGCTCCTACGAGCAGTACTTC.

J is TRBJ2-5 and V is TRBV29-1; TRBD2 aligns across 11 bases. Per germline, CDR1 SQVTM and CDR2 ANQGSEA. This CDR3 is 16 amino acids long. The junction had 13 bases not matched to a gene; V was cut back by 5 bases and J by 5 bases. The CDR3 reads CSVSSMGLAVGETQYF. For the CDR3, the DNA is TGCAGCGTTTCTTCAATGGGACTAGCGGTAGGGGAGACCCAGTACTTC.

This chain links TRBV5-1 with TRBJ2-7, with TRBD2 identical over 11 bases. After removal of 3 bases from V and 2 bases from J, the junction contained 13 bases not matched to a gene. This CDR3 comprises 18 residues. The germline V gene has CDR1 SGHRS and CDR2 YFSETQ. For the CDR3, the DNA is TGCGCCAGCAGCTACTATTTTTTGACTAGCGGGACAACCTACGAGCAGTACTTC. This codes for CASSYYFLTSGTTYEQYF.

This clone has a handful of counts. The chain has TRBV25-1 and TRBJ1-1; D gene ambiguous. V was cut by 6 bases and J by 1 base, with 12 bases left in between. This CDR3 contains 14 residues. The germline gives CDR1 MGHDK, CDR2 SYGVNS. The DNA of the CDR3 is TGTGCCAGCAGCTACGCAGGACGGAACACTGAAGCTTTCTTT. Protein product: CASSYAGRNTEAFF. Combining the CDR3 with reference TRBV25-1 and TRBJ1-1 gives the whole variable domain EADIYQTPRYLVIGTGKKITLECSQTMGHDKMYWYQQDPGMELHLIHYSYGVNSTEKGDLSSESTVSRIRTEHFPLTLESARPSHTSQYLCASSYAGRNTEAFFGQGTRLTVV.

This clone was seen a handful of times. The chain is built from TRBV5-5 and TRBJ2-7; perhaps TRBD1 as D (6 bases). CDR1 and CDR2 (germline): SGHKS, YYEKEE (reference sequence). Between the trimmed V and J ends, which lost 0 bases and 2 bases, there was a span of 9 bases. The CDR3 sequence is 14 residues long. CDR3 sequence (DNA): TGTGCCAGCAGCTTGGGGGGACAAGCCTACGAGCAGTACTTC. The encoded protein is CASSLGGQAYEQYF.

The CDR3 is CASSDGTGTYEQYF. CDR3 bases: TGTGCCAGCAGTGACGGGACAGGTACCTACGAGCAGTACTTC. The chain employs TRBV11-2 and TRBJ2-7; 8 nucleotides line up with TRBD1. The germline V gene has CDR1 SGHAT and CDR2 FQNNGV. CDR3 length: 14 amino acids. Trimming cost V 6 bases and J 2 bases; bases outside gene matches: 6.

This chain connects TRBV6-5 to TRBJ2-1; D unclear. Germline lookup yields CDR1 MNHEY and CDR2 SVGAGI. V was trimmed by 2 bases and J by 5 bases, leaving 7 bases between them. The CDR3 covers 13 residues. As DNA, the CDR3 is TGTGCCAGCAGTTACGGTTACAACAATGAGCAGTTCTTC. Encoded protein: CASSYGYNNEQFF.

This sequence joins TRBV18 and TRBJ2-6; D is undetermined. Germline V gene data show CDR1 as KGHSH and CDR2 as LQKENI. The CDR3 extends over 15 amino acids. V dropped 5 bases and J dropped 0 bases, with 8 bases sitting between them. CDR3 nucleotides: TGTGCCAGCTCAACGGAGTACTCTGGGGCCAACGTCCTGACTTTC. This codes for CASSTEYSGANVLTF. Drawing the rest from reference TRBV18 and TRBJ2-6, the complete variable domain is NAGVMQNPRHLVRRRGQEARLRCSPMKGHSHVYWYRQLPEEGLKFMVYLQKENIIDESGMPKERFSAEFPKEGPSILRIQQVVRGDSAAYFCASSTEYSGANVLTFGAGSRLTVL.

The table lists this clone with a count of one. This rearrangement joins TRBV6-4 to TRBJ2-1; D ambiguous. CDR1 and CDR2 from the germline V gene are MRHNA and SNTAGT. V was clipped by 8 bases and J by 4 bases, with 6 bases between them. The length of the CDR3 is 11 residues. The CDR3: CASPKYNEQFF. As DNA, the CDR3 is TGTGCCAGCCCGAAGTACAATGAGCAGTTCTTC.

The chain uses TRBV14 and TRBJ2-7, with no clear D. This CDR3 comprises 15 residues. Germline loops: CDR1 SGHDN, CDR2 FVKESK. Trimming cost V 0 bases and J 2 bases, with 11 bases left between them. The CDR3 DNA sequence: TGTGCCAGCAGCCAAGATGCCGAGGATCCCTACGAGCAGTACTTC. It is translated as CASSQDAEDPYEQYF.